Following are 15 T cell receptor beta chains from one sample sequenced in a study of response to subunit inactivated influenza vaccine. TCRdb reprocessed the RT-PCR reads via MiXCR and lists one record per CDR3 protein. The table has 500,000 to 550,000 distinct CDR3 sequences, approximately 7.2% seen once. The sequencing here drew on PBMCs from blood, taken roughly 24 months after vaccination. The receptors shown here come from a man aged 50 to 69 who received an inactivated influenza vaccine.

V usage is TRBV7-2 and J usage is TRBJ2-1; tentatively, D is TRBD1 or TRBD2 (5 bases each). The CDR3 is 16 residues long. Germline V gives CDR1 SGHTA, CDR2 FQGNSA. The V gene lost 2 bases and the J gene lost 3 bases, with 14 bases spanning the gap. CDR3 sequence reads: CASSLSRGADYNEQFF. CDR3 nucleotides: TGTGCCAGCAGCTTATCACGAGGGGCCGACTACAATGAGCAGTTCTTC.

This clonotype was counted ten times or more. The CDR3 sequence: CASSLGIQSDTQYF. The CDR3 DNA reads TGCGCCAGCAGCTTGGGTATCCAGTCAGATACGCAGTATTTT. The chain is built from TRBV5-1 and TRBJ2-3, with D unclear. Germline V gene lookup returns CDR1 SGHRS and CDR2 YFSETQ. The germline V and J ends were trimmed by 0 bases and 4 bases, with 9 bases remaining between them. CDR3 length equals 14 residues.

This clonotype was counted a few times. The chain couples TRBV10-3 to TRBJ2-1; perhaps TRBD2 as D (6 bases). This CDR3 has 14 amino acids. With 0 bases removed from V and 9 bases from J, the gap between germline ends came to 12 bases. Germline V gene sequence: CDR1 ENHRY, CDR2 SYGVKD. DNA of the CDR3: TGTGCCATCAGTGAGTCAGGGCGGGATGCTGAGCAGTTCTTC. Its translation: CAISESGRDAEQFF.

This clonotype was recorded at least ten times. This chain joins TRBV6-1 and TRBJ2-7; unclear D gene. The ends were cut back, 6 bases at V and 0 bases at J, with 9 bases in the middle. Looked up from germline, CDR1 is MNHNS and CDR2 is SASEGT. This CDR3 region has 13 residues. CDR3 sequence reads: CASSPTNSYEQYF. In DNA form, the CDR3 reads TGTGCCAGCAGCCCGACAAACTCCTACGAGCAGTACTTC.

This clonotype was observed many times. The CDR3 DNA reads TGCGCCAGCAGCTTCCCGGGAGGAATCAACTATGGCTACACCTTC. Translated: CASSFPGGINYGYTF. The J gene is TRBJ1-2, the V gene TRBV4-1, with D hard to call. Germline CDR1 and CDR2: MGHRA and YSYEKL. V was pared by 5 bases and J by 2 bases, with 15 bases between. The CDR3 extends over 15 amino acids.

This clonotype was detected a few times. The genes are TRBV12-3 or TRBV12-4 and TRBJ1-4; a weak D match, TRBD1 (6 bases). The CDR3 is 13 amino acids. V lost 7 bases and J lost 8, with 14 bases in between. For the CDR3, the DNA is TGTGCCAGCACCGCAGGGGAATGGGAAAAACTGTTTTTT. It codes for CASTAGEWEKLFF.

The rearrangement links TRBV20-1 to TRBJ2-7; D is uncertain. CDR1 and CDR2 (germline): DFQATT, SNEGSKA (reference sequence). With 1 base removed from V and 0 bases from J, the gap between germline ends came to 7 bases. CDR3 length equals 13 residues. The DNA for the CDR3 is TGCAGTGCTAGAGGGTTCCTCTCCTACGAGCAGTACTTC. Protein: CSARGFLSYEQYF.

This rearrangement joins TRBV29-1 to TRBJ2-2; D is possibly TRBD1 (6 bases). The CDR3 runs to 14 residues. Germline values: CDR1 SQVTM, CDR2 ANQGSEA. The V gene lost 7 bases and the J gene lost 3 bases, with 15 bases spanning the gap. This CDR3 is CSADVRGDTGELFF. The CDR3 nucleotides read TGCAGCGCTGACGTCAGGGGAGACACCGGGGAGCTGTTTTTT.

The CDR3 nucleotides read TGTGCCAGCAGTGAAATGGGGTGGGCCGGGGAGCTGTTTTTT. It translates to CASSEMGWAGELFF. This chain uses TRBV6-1 with TRBJ2-2; D not resolved. Germline CDR1 MNHNS, CDR2 SASEGT. The CDR3 sequence is 14 residues long. V was trimmed by 2 bases and J by 6 bases, leaving 10 bases between them.

Many counts were recorded for this clonotype. The CDR3 DNA follows: TGTGCCAGCAGTTTAAGCGATTGGGTCACCTACAATGAGCAGTTCTTC. Protein product: CASSLSDWVTYNEQFF. This sequence joins TRBV12-3 or TRBV12-4 and TRBJ2-1; no firm D call. Trimming left V 2 bases short and J 2 bases short, with 13 bases between. This CDR3 has 16 amino acids.

Comments on this clonotype: One end of the junction varies from germline; a read error may be responsible. V is TRBV5-1 and J is TRBJ2-3, with D unclear. The germline V gene has CDR1 SGHRS and CDR2 YFSETQ. The CDR3 extends over 13 amino acids. The DNA for the CDR3 is TGCGCCAGCAGCTTGTCCAGCACAGATACGCGGTATTTT. This codes for CASSLSSTDTRYF.

The V and J genes are TRBV10-3 and TRBJ2-7; D possibly corresponds to TRBD1 (6 bases). Germline V CDR1 and CDR2: ENHRY, SYGVKD. Trimming took off 3 bases at V and 9 bases at J, with 12 bases between the two ends. The CDR3 extends over 12 amino acids. CDR3 nucleotides: TGTGCCATCAGTGATACAGGGAGAAGGCAGTACTTC. Its protein is CAISDTGRRQYF.

For this clonotype: One end of the junction varies from germline; a read error may be responsible. This chain uses TRBV5-1 with TRBJ2-3; 10 nucleotides align to TRBD2. CDR1 and CDR2 (germline): SGHRS, YFSETQ. This CDR3 has 15 residues. CDR3 sequence: CASSVLAGDRDTRYF. The CDR3 DNA is TGCGCCAGCAGCGTCCTAGCGGGGGATAGAGATACGCGGTATTTT.

This clonotype was found a few times. The V gene is TRBV6-1, the J gene TRBJ2-7; the match to TRBD1 covers 7 bases. The V gene end was trimmed by 2 bases and the J gene end by 0 bases; junction bases not matched to a gene: 7. Germline V CDR1 and CDR2: MNHNS, SASEGT. This CDR3 is built from 16 residues. The CDR3: CASSERGTADSYEQYF. CDR3 DNA: TGTGCCAGCAGTGAAAGGGGGACAGCCGACTCCTACGAGCAGTACTTC.

This clonotype showed up many times. Here the CDR3 DNA reads TGTGCCAGCAGTTACCGACCGACAGGGCCCCGTTCTAGGGAAGAGCAGTACTTC. Translating gives CASSYRPTGPRSREEQYF. The chain carries TRBV6-5 and TRBJ2-7, with 7 positions matching TRBD1. The J segment lost 7 bases and the V segment lost 2 bases, leaving 20 bases of the junction unmatched. In germline, CDR1 is MNHEY, CDR2 SVGAGI. The CDR3 is 18 residues long.